The clone carrying this T cell receptor (beta chain) was detected only a few times. The sample originates from a study of OX40 agonist ivuxolimab in advanced cancers. Whole-study context: Patients assigned to dose escalation were diagnosed with hepatocellular carcinoma, melanoma, renal cell or head and neck cancer.

TCRdb's copy holds only in-frame clones and misses some; the assay was immunoSEQ multiplex PCR. The data show around 41,000 clones, approximately 91% seen once. Blood samples were obtained at baseline, cycle 4 day 1, and cycle 7 day 1. With 7 bases clipped from V and 0 bases from J, the junction kept 7 bases outside the gene matches. The CDR3 is made up of 15 amino acids. Germline V gives CDR1 SQVTM, CDR2 ANQGSEA. The sequence was obtained from an adult with an advanced solid tumor such as melanoma, head and neck, liver or kidney cancer. The rearrangement uses TRBV29-1 and TRBJ2-3, with TRBD2 identical over 10 bases. The sample in question was CD4+ or CD8+ T cells sorted from blood, obtained in a trial of the OX40 agonist ivuxolimab. The chain's CDR3 is CSATSGVHSTDTQYF. CDR3 coding DNA: TGCAGCGCTACTAGCGGGGTACATAGCACAGATACGCAGTATTTT.